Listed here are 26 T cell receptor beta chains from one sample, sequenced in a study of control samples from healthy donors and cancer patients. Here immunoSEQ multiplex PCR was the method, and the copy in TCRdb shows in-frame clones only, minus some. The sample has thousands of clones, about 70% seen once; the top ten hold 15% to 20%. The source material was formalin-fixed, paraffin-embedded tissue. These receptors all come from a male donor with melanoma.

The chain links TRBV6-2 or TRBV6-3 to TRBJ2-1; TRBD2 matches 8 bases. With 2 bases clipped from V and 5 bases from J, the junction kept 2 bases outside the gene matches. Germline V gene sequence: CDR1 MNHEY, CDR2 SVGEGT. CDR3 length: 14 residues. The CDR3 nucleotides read TGTGCCAGCAGTTACGGACTAGCCAACAATGAGCAGTTCTTC. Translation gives CASSYGLANNEQFF.

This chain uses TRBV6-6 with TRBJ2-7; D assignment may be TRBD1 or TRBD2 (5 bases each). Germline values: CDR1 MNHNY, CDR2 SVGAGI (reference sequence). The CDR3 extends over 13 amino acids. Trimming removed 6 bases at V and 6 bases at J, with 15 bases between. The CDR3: CASSSGTGSEQYF. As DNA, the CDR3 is TGTGCCAGCAGCTCAGGGACGGGTTCCGAGCAGTACTTC.

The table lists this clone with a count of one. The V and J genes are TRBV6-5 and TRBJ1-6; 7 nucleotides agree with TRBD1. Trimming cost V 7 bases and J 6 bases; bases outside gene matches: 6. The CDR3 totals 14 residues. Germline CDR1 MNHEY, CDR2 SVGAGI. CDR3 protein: CASTAGTANSPLHF. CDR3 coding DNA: TGTGCCAGCACCGCCGGGACAGCTAATTCACCCCTCCACTTT.

The CDR3 loop reads CASSAAGLGELFF. The CDR3 DNA is TGTGCCAGCAGCGCCGCAGGGCTAGGGGAGCTGTTTTTT. This chain links TRBV3-1 (or the pseudogene TRBV3-2) with TRBJ2-2; weak D call: TRBD1 (5 bases). CDR3 length: 13 amino acids. In germline, CDR1 is LGHDT, CDR2 YNNKEL (reference sequence). V lost 5 bases to trimming and J lost 8 bases, with 12 bases between them.

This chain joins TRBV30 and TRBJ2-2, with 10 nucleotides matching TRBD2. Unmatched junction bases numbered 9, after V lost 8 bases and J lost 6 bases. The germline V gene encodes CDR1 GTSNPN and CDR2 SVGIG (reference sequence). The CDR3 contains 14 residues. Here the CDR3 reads CAVPTSGAPGELFF. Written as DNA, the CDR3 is TGTGCCGTCCCTACTAGCGGGGCCCCCGGGGAGCTGTTTTTT.

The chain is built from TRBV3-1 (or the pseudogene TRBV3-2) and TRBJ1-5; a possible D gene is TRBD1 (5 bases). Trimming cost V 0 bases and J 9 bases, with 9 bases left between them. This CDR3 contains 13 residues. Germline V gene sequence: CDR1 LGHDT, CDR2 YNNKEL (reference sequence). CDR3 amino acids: CASSQDTGRPQHF. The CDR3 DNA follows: TGTGCCAGCAGCCAAGATACGGGGCGGCCCCAGCATTTT.

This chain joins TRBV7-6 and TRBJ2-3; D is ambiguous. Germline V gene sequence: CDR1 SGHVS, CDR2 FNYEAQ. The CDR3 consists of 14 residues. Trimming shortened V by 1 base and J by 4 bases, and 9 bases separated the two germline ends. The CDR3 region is CASSLDLNADTQYF. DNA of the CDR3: TGTGCCAGCAGCTTAGATCTTAACGCAGATACGCAGTATTTT.

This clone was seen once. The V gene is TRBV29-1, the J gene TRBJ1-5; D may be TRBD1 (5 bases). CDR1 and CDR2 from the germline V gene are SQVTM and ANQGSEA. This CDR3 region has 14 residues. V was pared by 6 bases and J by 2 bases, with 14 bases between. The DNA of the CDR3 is TGCAGCGTCCTGTGGGGGAAGGGCAATCAGCCCCAGCATTTT. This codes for CSVLWGKGNQPQHF.

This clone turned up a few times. CDR3 sequence (DNA): TGTGCCAGCAGGCCATATTTAGGGTTCGACTATGGCTACACCTTC. Its protein product is CASRPYLGFDYGYTF. The chain has TRBV6-5 and TRBJ1-2; D is ambiguous. Trimming left V 6 bases short and J 3 bases short, with 17 bases between. CDR1 and CDR2 from the germline V gene are MNHEY and SVGAGI. There are 15 residues in the CDR3.

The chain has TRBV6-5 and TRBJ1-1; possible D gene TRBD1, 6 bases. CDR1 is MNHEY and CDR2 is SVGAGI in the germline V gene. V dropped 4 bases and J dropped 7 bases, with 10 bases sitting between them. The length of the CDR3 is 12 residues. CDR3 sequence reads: CASSFRGGEAFF. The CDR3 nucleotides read TGTGCCAGCAGTTTCAGGGGTGGTGAAGCTTTCTTT.

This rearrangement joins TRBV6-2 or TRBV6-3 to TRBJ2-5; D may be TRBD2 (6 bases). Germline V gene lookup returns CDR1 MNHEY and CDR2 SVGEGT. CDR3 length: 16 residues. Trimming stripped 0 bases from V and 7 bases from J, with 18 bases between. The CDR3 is CASSYSIERRGGTQYF. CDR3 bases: TGTGCCAGCAGTTACTCGATTGAGCGGCGGGGAGGGACCCAGTACTTC.

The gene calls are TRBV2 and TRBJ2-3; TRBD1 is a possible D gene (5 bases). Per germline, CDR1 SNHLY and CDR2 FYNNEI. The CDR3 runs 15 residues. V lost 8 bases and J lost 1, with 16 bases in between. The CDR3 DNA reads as TGTGCCAGCCCATCGGCAGGGTTGGGCACAGATACGCAGTATTTT. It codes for CASPSAGLGTDTQYF.

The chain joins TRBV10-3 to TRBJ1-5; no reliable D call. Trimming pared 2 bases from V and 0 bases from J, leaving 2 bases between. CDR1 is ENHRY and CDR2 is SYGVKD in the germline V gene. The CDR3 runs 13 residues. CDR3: CAISEGSNQPQHF. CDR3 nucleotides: TGTGCCATCAGTGAGGGTAGCAATCAGCCCCAGCATTTT.

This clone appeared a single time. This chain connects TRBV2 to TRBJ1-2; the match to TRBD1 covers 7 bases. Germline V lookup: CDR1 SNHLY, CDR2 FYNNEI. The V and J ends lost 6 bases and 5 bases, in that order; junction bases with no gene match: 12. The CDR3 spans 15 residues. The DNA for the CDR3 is TGTGCCAGCAGACGCCTTCCGACAGGGTGGTATGGCTACACCTTC. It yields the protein CASRRLPTGWYGYTF. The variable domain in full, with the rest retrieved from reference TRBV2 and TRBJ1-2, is EPEVTQTPSHQVTQMGQEVILRCVPISNHLYFYWYRQILGQKVEFLVSFYNNEISEKSEIFDDQFSVERPDGSNFTLKIRSTKLEDSAMYFCASRRLPTGWYGYTFGSGTRLTVV.

The CDR3 reads CASSYSGRREKLFF. The CDR3 DNA is TGTGCCAGCAGTTATTCGGGGAGGAGGGAAAAACTGTTTTTT. V usage is TRBV6-6 and J usage is TRBJ1-4, with D unresolved. V gave up 3 bases and J gave up 8 bases, with 13 bases separating them. The CDR3 contains 14 residues. Germline assignment: CDR1 MNHNY and CDR2 SVGAGI (reference sequence).

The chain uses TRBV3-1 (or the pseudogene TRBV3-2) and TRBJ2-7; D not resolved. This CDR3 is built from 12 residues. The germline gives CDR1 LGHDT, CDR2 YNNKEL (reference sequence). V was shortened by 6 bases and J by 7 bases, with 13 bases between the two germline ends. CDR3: CASRPGVGEQYF. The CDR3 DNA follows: TGTGCCAGCAGACCTGGGGTTGGGGAGCAGTACTTC.

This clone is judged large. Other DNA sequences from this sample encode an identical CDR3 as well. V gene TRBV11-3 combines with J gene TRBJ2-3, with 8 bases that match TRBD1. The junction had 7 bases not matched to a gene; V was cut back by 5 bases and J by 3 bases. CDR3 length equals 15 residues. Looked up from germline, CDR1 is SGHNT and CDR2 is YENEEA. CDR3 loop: CASSPRQGATDTQYF. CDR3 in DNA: TGTGCCAGCAGCCCACGTCAGGGGGCAACAGATACGCAGTATTTT.

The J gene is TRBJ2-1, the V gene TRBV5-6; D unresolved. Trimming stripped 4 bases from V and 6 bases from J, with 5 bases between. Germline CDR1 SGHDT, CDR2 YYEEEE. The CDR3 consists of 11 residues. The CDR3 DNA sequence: TGTGCCAGCAGCGGCTTCAATGAGCAGTTCTTC. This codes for CASSGFNEQFF.

This CDR3 is CASSLEVWGGSTDTQYF. The CDR3 coding sequence is TGTGCCAGCAGCTTAGAGGTTTGGGGGGGGAGCACAGATACGCAGTATTTT. This sequence joins TRBV7-2 and TRBJ2-3; 7 nucleotides align to TRBD2. V gave up 1 base and J gave up 0 bases; unmatched junction bases: 7. The CDR3 has 17 residues. Per germline, CDR1 SGHTA and CDR2 FQGNSA.

In nucleotides, the CDR3 is TGTGCCAGCAGCTCGCCCCAGATGAACACTGAAGCTTTCTTT. This translates into CASSSPQMNTEAFF. V and J are TRBV7-2 and TRBJ1-1; D unresolved. CDR1 and CDR2 (germline): SGHTA, FQGNSA. This CDR3 comprises 14 residues. V lost 4 bases, J lost 0 bases, and 9 bases lay in between. The complete variable domain, with remaining parts taken from reference TRBV7-2 and TRBJ1-1, reads GAGVSQSPSNKVTEKGKDVELRCDPISGHTALYWYRQSLGQGLEFLIYFQGNSAPDKSGLPSDRFSAERTGGSVSTLTIQRTQQEDSAVYLCASSSPQMNTEAFFGQGTRLTVV.

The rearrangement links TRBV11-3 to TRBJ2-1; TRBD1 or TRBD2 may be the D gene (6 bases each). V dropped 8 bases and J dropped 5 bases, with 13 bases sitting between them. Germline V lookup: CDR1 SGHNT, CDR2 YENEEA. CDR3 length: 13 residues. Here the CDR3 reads CASAEGVNNEQFF. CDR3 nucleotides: TGTGCCAGCGCGGAGGGGGTAAACAATGAGCAGTTCTTC.

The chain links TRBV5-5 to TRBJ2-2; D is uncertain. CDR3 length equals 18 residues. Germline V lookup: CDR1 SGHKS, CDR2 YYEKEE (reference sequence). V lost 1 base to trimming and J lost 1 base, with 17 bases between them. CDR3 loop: CASSLSFGVLRNTGELFF. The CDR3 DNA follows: TGTGCCAGCAGCTTGAGTTTTGGGGTTTTGAGGAACACCGGGGAGCTGTTTTTT.

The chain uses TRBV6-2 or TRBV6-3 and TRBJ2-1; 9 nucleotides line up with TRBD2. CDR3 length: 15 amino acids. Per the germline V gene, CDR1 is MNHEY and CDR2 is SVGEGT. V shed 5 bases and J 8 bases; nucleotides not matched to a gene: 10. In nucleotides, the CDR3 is TGTGCCAGCAGTAAGACTAGCGGAACCCTCCATGAGCAGTTCTTC. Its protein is CASSKTSGTLHEQFF.

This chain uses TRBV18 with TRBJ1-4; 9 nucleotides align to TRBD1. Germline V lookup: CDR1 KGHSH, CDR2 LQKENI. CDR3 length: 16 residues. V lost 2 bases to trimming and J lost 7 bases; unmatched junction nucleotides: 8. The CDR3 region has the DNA TGTGCCAGCTCACCATCGCCACAGGGGGCGACTGAAAAACTGTTTTTT. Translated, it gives CASSPSPQGATEKLFF.

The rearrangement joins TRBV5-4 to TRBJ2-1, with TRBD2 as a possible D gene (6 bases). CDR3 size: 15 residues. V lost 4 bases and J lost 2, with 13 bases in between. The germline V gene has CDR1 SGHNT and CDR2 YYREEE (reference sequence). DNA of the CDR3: TGTGCCAGCAGCGGGGAGGCAGCTACCTACAATGAGCAGTTCTTC. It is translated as CASSGEAATYNEQFF. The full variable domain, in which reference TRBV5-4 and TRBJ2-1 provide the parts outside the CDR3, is ETGVTQSPTHLIKTRGQQVTLRCSSQSGHNTVSWYQQALGQGPQFIFQYYREEENGRGNFPPRFSGLQFPNYSSELNVNALELDDSALYLCASSGEAATYNEQFFGPGTRLTVL.

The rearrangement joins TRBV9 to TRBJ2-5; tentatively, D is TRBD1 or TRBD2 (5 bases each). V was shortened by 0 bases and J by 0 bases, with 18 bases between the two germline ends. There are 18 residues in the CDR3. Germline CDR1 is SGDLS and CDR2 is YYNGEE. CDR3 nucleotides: TGTGCCAGCAGCGTAGATCCGGGGCTGGGGGACGACCAAGAGACCCAGTACTTC. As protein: CASSVDPGLGDDQETQYF.